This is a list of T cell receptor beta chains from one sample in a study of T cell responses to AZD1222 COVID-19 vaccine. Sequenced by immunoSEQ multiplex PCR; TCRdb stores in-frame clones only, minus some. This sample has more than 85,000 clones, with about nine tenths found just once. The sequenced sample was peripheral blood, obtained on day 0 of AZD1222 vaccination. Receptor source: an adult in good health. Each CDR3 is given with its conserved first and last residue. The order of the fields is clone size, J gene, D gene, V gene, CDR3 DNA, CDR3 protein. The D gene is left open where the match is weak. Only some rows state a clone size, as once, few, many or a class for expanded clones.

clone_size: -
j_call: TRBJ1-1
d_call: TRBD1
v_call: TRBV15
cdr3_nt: TGTGCCACCAGCAGAGATCAGGGGGTGGTAGCTTTCTTT
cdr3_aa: CATSRDQGVVAFF

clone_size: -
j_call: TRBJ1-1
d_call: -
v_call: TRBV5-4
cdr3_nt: TGTGCCAGCAGCGAACAGGGCGGAGGTGAAGCTTTCTTT
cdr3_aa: CASSEQGGGEAFF

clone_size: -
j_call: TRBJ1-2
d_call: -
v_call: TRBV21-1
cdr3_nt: TGTGCCAGCAGCAAAGGACGGGGCAGCTCGGATGGCTACACCTTC
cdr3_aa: CASSKGRGSSDGYTF

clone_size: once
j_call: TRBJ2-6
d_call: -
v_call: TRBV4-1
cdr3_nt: TGCGCCAGCAGTCCGGGCCAGGGGCCTGGGGCCAACGTCCTGACTTTC
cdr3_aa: CASSPGQGPGANVLTF

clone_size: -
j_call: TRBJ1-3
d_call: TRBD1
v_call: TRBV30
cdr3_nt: TGTGCCTGGAGTGTCCCAGGGGGATTTGGAAACACCATATATTTT
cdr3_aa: CAWSVPGGFGNTIYF

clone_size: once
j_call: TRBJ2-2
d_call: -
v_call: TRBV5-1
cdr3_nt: TGCGCCAGCCTTTCGCCCACCGGGGAGCTGTTTTTT
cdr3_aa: CASLSPTGELFF

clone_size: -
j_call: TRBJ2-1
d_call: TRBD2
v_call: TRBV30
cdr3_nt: TGTGCCTGGAGCCCTGGGGGGGACTACAATGAGCAGTTCTTC
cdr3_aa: CAWSPGGDYNEQFF

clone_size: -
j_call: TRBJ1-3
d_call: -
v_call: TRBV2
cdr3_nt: TGTGCCAGCAGTCAGGAGGGCGCTGGAAACACCATATATTTT
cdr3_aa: CASSQEGAGNTIYF

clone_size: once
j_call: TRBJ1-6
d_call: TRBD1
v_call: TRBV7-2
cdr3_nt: TGTGCCAGCAGCTTAGCGGGACAGTCGAATTCACCCCTCCACTTT
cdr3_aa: CASSLAGQSNSPLHF

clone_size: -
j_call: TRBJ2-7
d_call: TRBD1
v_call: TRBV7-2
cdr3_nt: TGTGCCAGCAGCCAAACCCCGGACAGGGGGGGCTTGGAGCAGTACTTC
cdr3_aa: CASSQTPDRGGLEQYF

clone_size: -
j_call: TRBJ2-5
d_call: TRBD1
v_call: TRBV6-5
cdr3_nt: TGTGCCAGCAGTTCTATAACAGACAGGGTCCAGACCCAGTACTTC
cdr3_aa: CASSSITDRVQTQYF

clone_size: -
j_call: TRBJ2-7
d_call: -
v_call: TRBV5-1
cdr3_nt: TGCGCCAGCAGCTGGACCGGGACTTCAACCTACGAGCAGTACTTC
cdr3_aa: CASSWTGTSTYEQYF

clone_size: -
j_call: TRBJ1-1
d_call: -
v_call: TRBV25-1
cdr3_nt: TGTGCCAGCGGATGGGCCACTGAAGCTTTCTTT
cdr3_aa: CASGWATEAFF

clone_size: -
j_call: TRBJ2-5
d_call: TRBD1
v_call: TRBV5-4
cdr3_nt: TGTGCCAGCAGTGACCCCGGGACAGAAGAGACCCAGTACTTC
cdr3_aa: CASSDPGTEETQYF

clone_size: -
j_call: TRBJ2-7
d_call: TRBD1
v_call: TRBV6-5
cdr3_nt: TGTGCCAGCAGTTTGGGCTGGACAGGAACCTACGAGCAGTACTTC
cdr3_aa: CASSLGWTGTYEQYF

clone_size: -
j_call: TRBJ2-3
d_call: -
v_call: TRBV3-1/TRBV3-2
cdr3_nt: TGTGCCAGCAGCCAAGGCGCGGATACGCAGTATTTT
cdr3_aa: CASSQGADTQYF

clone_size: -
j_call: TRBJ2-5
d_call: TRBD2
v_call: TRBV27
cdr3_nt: TGTGCCAGCAGTTTATTCAGCGGGAGTGAGACCCAGTACTTC
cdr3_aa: CASSLFSGSETQYF

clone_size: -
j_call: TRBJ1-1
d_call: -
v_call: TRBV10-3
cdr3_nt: TGTGCCATCAGTGAGGACCTGGGAGACACTGAAGCTTTCTTT
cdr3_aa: CAISEDLGDTEAFF

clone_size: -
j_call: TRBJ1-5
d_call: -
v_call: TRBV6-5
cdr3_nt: TGTGCCAGCAGTTACTCGAAAAGGCGGAGCAATCAGCCCCAGCATTTT
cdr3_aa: CASSYSKRRSNQPQHF

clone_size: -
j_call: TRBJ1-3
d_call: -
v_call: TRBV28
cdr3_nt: TGTGCCAGCAGCCCGTCTCCTCCCGGAAACACCATATATTTT
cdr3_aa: CASSPSPPGNTIYF

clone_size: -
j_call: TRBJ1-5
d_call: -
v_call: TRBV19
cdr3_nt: TGTGCCAGTAGTAAAGGGAAGCCCCAGCATTTT
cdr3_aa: CASSKGKPQHF

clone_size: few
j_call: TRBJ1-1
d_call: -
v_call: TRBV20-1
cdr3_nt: TGCAGTGCTATTGGGGACACTGAAGCTTTCTTT
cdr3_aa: CSAIGDTEAFF

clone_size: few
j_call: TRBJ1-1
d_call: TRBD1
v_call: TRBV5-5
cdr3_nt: TGTGCCAGCAGCTTATATCTCCACAGGGGCGGCACTGAAGCTTTCTTT
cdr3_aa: CASSLYLHRGGTEAFF

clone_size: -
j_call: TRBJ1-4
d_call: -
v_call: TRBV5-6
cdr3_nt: TGTGCCAGCAGCTTGGGTCGGGGCATGAATGAAAAACTGTTTTTT
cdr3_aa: CASSLGRGMNEKLFF

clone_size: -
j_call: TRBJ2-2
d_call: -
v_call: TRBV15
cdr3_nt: TGTGCCACCAGCAGAGATCCTAGTGGGGGAAACACCGGGGAGCTGTTTTTT
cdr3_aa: CATSRDPSGGNTGELFF

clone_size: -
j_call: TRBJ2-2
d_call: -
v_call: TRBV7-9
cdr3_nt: TGTGCCAGCAGCCCTGATCGGGGACGCGCGAACACCGGGGAGCTGTTTTTT
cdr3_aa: CASSPDRGRANTGELFF

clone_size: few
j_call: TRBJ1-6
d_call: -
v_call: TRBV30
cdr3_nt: TGTGCCTGGACCCGGGAAGGCCATTCACCCCTCCACTTT
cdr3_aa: CAWTREGHSPLHF

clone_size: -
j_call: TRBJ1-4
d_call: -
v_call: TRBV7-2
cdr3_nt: TGTGCCAGCAGCACAGGGCATGAAAAACTGTTTTTT
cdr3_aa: CASSTGHEKLFF

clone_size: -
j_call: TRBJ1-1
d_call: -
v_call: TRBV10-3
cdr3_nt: TGTGCCATCACCGGGACACCCCGCCGGGGAACTGAAGCTTTCTTT
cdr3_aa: CAITGTPRRGTEAFF

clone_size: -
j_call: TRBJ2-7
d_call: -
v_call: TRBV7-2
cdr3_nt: TGTGCCAGCAGCGTCGAGCAGGGCCCCTACGAGCAGTACTTC
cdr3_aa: CASSVEQGPYEQYF

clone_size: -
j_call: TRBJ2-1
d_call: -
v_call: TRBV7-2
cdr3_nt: TGTGCCAGCAGCTTTCCCGAGGGTGAGCAGTTCTTC
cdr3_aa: CASSFPEGEQFF

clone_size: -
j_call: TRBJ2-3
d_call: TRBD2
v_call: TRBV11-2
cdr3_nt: TGTGCCAGCAGCTTAGTTGGGGCACTAGCGGGGGCCTCGGATACGCAGTATTTT
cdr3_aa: CASSLVGALAGASDTQYF

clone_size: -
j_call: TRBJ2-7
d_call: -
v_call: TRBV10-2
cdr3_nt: TGCGCCAGCAGACAGGGTACCTCCTACGAGCAGTACTTC
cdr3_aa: CASRQGTSYEQYF

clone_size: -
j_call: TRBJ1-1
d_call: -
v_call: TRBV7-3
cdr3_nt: TGTGCCAGCAGCGACACGAGGGGCACTGAAGCTTTCTTT
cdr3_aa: CASSDTRGTEAFF

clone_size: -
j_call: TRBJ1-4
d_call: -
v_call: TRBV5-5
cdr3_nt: TGTGCCAGCAGCTTAGTTGGGGAAAAACTGTTTTTT
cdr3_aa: CASSLVGEKLFF

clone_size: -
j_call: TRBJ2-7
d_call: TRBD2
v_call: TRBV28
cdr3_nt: TGTGCCAGCACCCACCGGGGGGGCCTCTCCTACGAGCAGTACTTC
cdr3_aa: CASTHRGGLSYEQYF

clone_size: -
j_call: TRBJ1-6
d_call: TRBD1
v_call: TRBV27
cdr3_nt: TGTGCCAGCAGTTACAGACAGGGCAATTCACCCCTCCACTTT
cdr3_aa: CASSYRQGNSPLHF

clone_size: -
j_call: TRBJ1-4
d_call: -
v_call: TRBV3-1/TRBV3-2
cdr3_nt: TGTGCCAGCAGCCAAGAGGGAGGGGAGAAACTGTTTTTT
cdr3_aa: CASSQEGGEKLFF

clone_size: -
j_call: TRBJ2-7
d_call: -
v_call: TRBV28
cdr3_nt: TGTGCCAGCACCCTAGGGTCCTACGAGCAGTACTTC
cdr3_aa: CASTLGSYEQYF

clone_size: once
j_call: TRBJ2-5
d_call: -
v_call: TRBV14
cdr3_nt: TGTGCCAGCAGCCATATCGGCACCTATAACCAAGAGACCCAGTACTTC
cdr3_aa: CASSHIGTYNQETQYF

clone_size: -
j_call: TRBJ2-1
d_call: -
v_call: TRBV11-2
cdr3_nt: TGTGCCAGCAGCCCCGAAGGATTGAGCTCCTACAATGAGCAGTTCTTC
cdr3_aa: CASSPEGLSSYNEQFF

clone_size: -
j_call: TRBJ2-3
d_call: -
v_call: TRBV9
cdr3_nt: TGTGCCAGCAGCCAGCGCTACACAGATACGCAGTATTTT
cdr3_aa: CASSQRYTDTQYF

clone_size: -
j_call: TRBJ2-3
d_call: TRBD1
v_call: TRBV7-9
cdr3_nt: TGTGCCAGCGCGGACCGACAGGGGGAGGCCCGTAGCGCAGATACGCAGTATTTT
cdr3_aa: CASADRQGEARSADTQYF

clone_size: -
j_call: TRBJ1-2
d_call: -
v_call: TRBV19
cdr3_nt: TGTGCCAGTAGTATTGAAGGGAACTATGGCTACACCTTC
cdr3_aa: CASSIEGNYGYTF

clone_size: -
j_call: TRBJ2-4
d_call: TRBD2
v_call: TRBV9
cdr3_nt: TGTGCCAGCAGCGTAGCGCCCAGGACTAGCGGGCAAAACATTCAGTACTTC
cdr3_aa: CASSVAPRTSGQNIQYF

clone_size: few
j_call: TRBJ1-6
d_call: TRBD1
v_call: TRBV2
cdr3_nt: TGTGCCAGCAGAGGGGACAGCCTAGGGTCACCCCTCCACTTT
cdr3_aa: CASRGDSLGSPLHF

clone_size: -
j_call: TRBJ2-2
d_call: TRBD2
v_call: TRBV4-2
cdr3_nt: TGTGCCAGCAGCCAAGATTACGGGGGGGCCTCCGGGGAGCTGTTTTTT
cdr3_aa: CASSQDYGGASGELFF

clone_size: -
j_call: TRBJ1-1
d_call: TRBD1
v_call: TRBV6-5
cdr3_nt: TGTGCCAGCAGTTACACGACAGGGAAAGAAGCTTTCTTT
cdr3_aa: CASSYTTGKEAFF

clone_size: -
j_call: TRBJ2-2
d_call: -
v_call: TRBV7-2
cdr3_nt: TGTGCCAGCAGCCCCAGGGGGGTCGGCGGGGAGCTGTTTTTT
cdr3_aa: CASSPRGVGGELFF

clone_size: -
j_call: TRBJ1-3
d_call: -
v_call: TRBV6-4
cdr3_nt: TGTGCCAGCAGTGACGCCCTCAGAATCAGGCGATGCTCTGGAAACACCATATATTTT
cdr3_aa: CASSDALRIRRCSGNTIYF